These 18 T cell receptor beta chains were all obtained from the same sample, sequenced in a study of neurological immune-mediated disorders (dated by TCRdb to about 2019). The library came from 5' RACE. TCRdb shows the sequencer as Illumina HiSeq 2500. In-frame beta chains were kept once TCRdb had trimmed the public reads at Q25 with fastp and called clones with MiXCR. Identical CDR3 proteins give one entry, which carries the most common genes and DNA. This sample holds tens of thousands of distinct CDR3 sequences; 15% to 20% were observed only once. The top ten hold just over 15% of the sample. Sequencing used PBMCs. These receptors were obtained from a middle-aged woman in good health.

Worth noting for this clonotype: As the CDR3 is not closed by the conserved phenylalanine or tryptophan, this likely results from a read error. The chain has TRBV7-9 and TRBJ2-1, with D perhaps matching TRBD1 (5 bases). Trimming took off 0 bases at V and 8 bases at J, with 14 bases between the two ends. The CDR3 has 15 amino acids. The V gene's germline CDR1 is SEHNR and CDR2 FQNEAQ (reference sequence). CDR3 sequence reads: CASSLAQGATDEQFI. The CDR3 nucleotides read TGTGCCAGCAGCTTAGCGCAGGGCGCTACCGATGAGCAGTTCATC.

This chain connects TRBV11-2 to TRBJ2-4; D not resolved. V lost 5 bases and J lost 6, with 14 bases in between. The CDR3 extends over 14 amino acids. The germline gives CDR1 SGHAT, CDR2 FQNNGV. The DNA for the CDR3 is TGTGCCAGCAGCCCTAGTGGGCAGCTAAACATTCAGTACTTC. This gives the protein CASSPSGQLNIQYF.

The chain carries TRBV20-1 and TRBJ2-3; possibly TRBD2 for D (6 bases). The germline V gene encodes CDR1 DFQATT and CDR2 SNEGSKA (reference sequence). This CDR3 has 13 residues. V lost 3 bases, J lost 5 bases, and 12 bases lay in between. CDR3 nucleotide sequence: TGCAGTGCTAGGAGGAGGGTCCAAGATACGCAGTATTTT. Translating it yields CSARRRVQDTQYF.

This clonotype was counted many times. This chain connects TRBV7-3 to TRBJ2-1; 9 bases are a match to TRBD2. The CDR3 consists of 16 residues. Germline lookup yields CDR1 SGHTA and CDR2 FQGTGA. Germline trimming cut 2 bases from V and 2 bases from J; bases unmatched to any gene: 4. CDR3 bases: TGTGCCAGCAGCTTATATCCTAGCGGGGCCTACAATGAGCAGTTCTTC. Protein product: CASSLYPSGAYNEQFF.

Ten or more counts support this clonotype. The V gene is TRBV15, the J gene TRBJ2-1; 9 bases fit TRBD2. Germline V gives CDR1 LNHNV, CDR2 YYDKDF (reference sequence). Trimming took 0 bases from V and 6 from J; bases not matched to a gene: 6. This CDR3 region has 16 residues. CDR3 coding DNA: TGTGCCACCAGCAGAGAATTAGCGGGAGTCATCAATGAGCAGTTCTTC. Translated: CATSRELAGVINEQFF.

This clonotype was counted many times. CDR3 in DNA: TGTGCCAGCAGTCGGGGACTTCCCCATCAGAGGGGCAATCAGCCCCAGCATTTT. This sequence encodes CASSRGLPHQRGNQPQHF. The genes are TRBV12-3 or TRBV12-4 and TRBJ1-5; tentative D call: TRBD1 (5 bases). This CDR3 contains 18 residues. Trimming shortened V by 5 bases and J by 2 bases, and 22 bases separated the two germline ends.

This clonotype was seen repeatedly, ten times or more. The J gene is TRBJ1-5, the V gene TRBV7-2, with TRBD1 identical over 9 bases. CDR3 length: 14 amino acids. The germline CDR1 and CDR2 sequences are SGHTA and FQGNSA. V shed 5 bases, J shed 6 bases, and the junction held 5 bases outside the gene matches. In DNA form, the CDR3 reads TGTGCCAGCAGCCCTGGACAGGGGCTTCAGCCCCAGCATTTT. Amino acids: CASSPGQGLQPQHF.

This clonotype was observed at least ten times. The CDR3 nucleotides are TGTGCCAGCAGCGTATCCCCCCAAGAGACCCAGTACTTC. This sequence encodes CASSVSPQETQYF. V and J are TRBV9 and TRBJ2-5; D is unresolved. The CDR3 covers 13 residues. V lost 1 base to trimming and J lost 1 base, with 5 bases between them. The germline V gene has CDR1 SGDLS and CDR2 YYNGEE.

The chain links TRBV20-1 to TRBJ1-6, with D possibly matching TRBD1 (6 bases). V was shortened by 3 bases and J by 6 bases, with 18 bases between the two germline ends. This CDR3 spans 16 amino acids. In germline, CDR1 is DFQATT, CDR2 SNEGSKA (reference sequence). The CDR3 region is CSARGLRGHGNSPLHF. The DNA of the CDR3 is TGCAGTGCTAGGGGTTTACGGGGACATGGTAATTCACCCCTCCACTTT.

This rearrangement joins TRBV4-1 to TRBJ2-1; no firm D call. CDR1 is MGHRA, CDR2 YSYEKL, per germline. V was cut by 1 base and J by 9 bases, with 13 bases left in between. This CDR3 is built from 14 residues. CDR3 DNA: TGCGCCAGCAGCCAAGGTAGTGGGATCCTTGAGCAGTTCTTC. The encoded protein is CASSQGSGILEQFF.

This clonotype was seen many times. The V call is TRBV4-1, the J call TRBJ2-1; the D gene is possibly TRBD2 (7 bases). Between the trimmed V and J ends, which lost 2 bases and 5 bases, there was a span of 16 bases. The germline V gene encodes CDR1 MGHRA and CDR2 YSYEKL. The CDR3 is 16 residues long. The CDR3 bases are TGCGCCAGCAGCCAAATCTGGGCGGGGGCCAACAATGAGCAGTTCTTC. It yields the protein CASSQIWAGANNEQFF.

This clonotype was picked up many times. The V and J genes are TRBV15 and TRBJ1-4; possibly TRBD1 for D (6 bases). V was clipped by 2 bases and J by 8 bases, with 18 bases between them. Germline CDR1 LNHNV, CDR2 YYDKDF (reference sequence). The length of the CDR3 is 16 residues. This CDR3 reads CATSRIQGEPGEKLFF. The CDR3 coding sequence is TGTGCCACCAGCAGAATACAGGGCGAACCCGGGGAAAAACTGTTTTTT. The full variable domain, completed using reference TRBV15 and TRBJ1-4, is DAMVIQNPRYQVTQFGKPVTLSCSQTLNHNVMYWYQQKSSQAPKLLFHYYDKDFNNEADTPDNFQSRRPNTSFCFLDIRSPGLGDTAMYLCATSRIQGEPGEKLFFGSGTQLSVL.

This clonotype was seen repeatedly, ten times or more. The chain carries TRBV28 and TRBJ2-7; D is unclear. The CDR3 totals 17 residues. The germline CDR1 and CDR2 sequences are MDHEN and SYDVKM. The V end lost 2 bases, the J end lost 2 bases, and 19 bases lay between the germline ends. DNA for the CDR3: TGTGCCAGCAGTTTAGCCCCCGCAGACGCTTCTCCCTACGAGCAGTACGTC. This gives the protein CASSLAPADASPYEQYV.

This clonotype was detected ten times or more. The chain is built from TRBV29-1 and TRBJ1-1; D is undetermined. Trimming took off 4 bases at V and 1 base at J, with 10 bases between the two ends. The V gene's germline CDR1 is SQVTM and CDR2 ANQGSEA. The CDR3 is made up of 13 amino acids. CDR3 nucleotides: TGCAGCGTTGCCGGACGAGGGAACACTGAAGCTTTCTTT. Translation gives CSVAGRGNTEAFF.

This clonotype was observed many times. This chain uses TRBV18 with TRBJ2-7; 7 bases line up with TRBD1. The CDR3 contains 16 residues. The germline gives CDR1 KGHSH, CDR2 LQKENI. V lost 5 bases, J lost 2 bases, and 12 bases stayed unmatched. The CDR3 protein is CASSTRDRAFPYEQYV. In DNA, the CDR3 is TGTGCCAGCTCAACCAGGGACAGAGCTTTTCCCTACGAGCAGTACGTC.

At least ten counts were recorded for this clonotype. The chain is built from TRBV5-1 and TRBJ2-3; no firm D call. The CDR3 runs 15 residues. Germline V gene data show CDR1 as SGHRS and CDR2 as YFSETQ. V was trimmed by 0 bases and J by 0 bases, leaving 8 bases between them. CDR3 sequence (DNA): TGCGCCAGCAGCTTGGCCGGTCCTAGCACAGATACGCAGTATTTT. It codes for CASSLAGPSTDTQYF.

This clonotype has a count of ten or more. A much larger clonotype is one base distant, so this may be a read error. The V and J genes are TRBV5-1 and TRBJ1-6; a weak D match, TRBD1 (5 bases). This CDR3 is built from 15 residues. The germline V gene has CDR1 SGHRS and CDR2 YFSETQ. V was cut by 3 bases and J by 10 bases, with 17 bases left in between. For the CDR3, the DNA is TGCGCCAGCAGCTCGGCGGGGCTGGGTGGCTCACCCCTCCACTTT. Its translation: CASSSAGLGGSPLHF.

At least ten counts were recorded for this clonotype. The rearrangement links TRBV6-2 or TRBV6-3 to TRBJ2-5, with 12 positions matching TRBD2. CDR1 and CDR2 (germline): MNHEY, SVGEGT. V gave up 5 bases and J gave up 5 bases; unmatched junction bases: 12. The CDR3 has 17 amino acids. The CDR3 DNA follows: TGTGCCAGCAGTGTGACTAGCGGGGGACCGCGGGAGGAGACCCAGTACTTC. This encodes CASSVTSGGPREETQYF.